What follows is one T cell receptor (beta chain) and its context. Its specificity is unknown. These data belong to a study of T cell responses to AZD1222 COVID-19 vaccine. Study-wide results and limits: In the spike-specific TCR repertoire, nearly half reportedly target unmutated variant regions. No day 14 peak samples; only post-peak repertoires were characterized.

Produced via immunoSEQ multiplex PCR; TCRdb's table is partial and in-frame only. Counted here are roughly 160,000 clones, 90% to 95% occurring once; the ten biggest clones make up roughly 4.5%. Trimming took 6 bases from V and 2 from J, leaving 10 bases between them. This CDR3 comprises 13 residues. Per the germline V gene, CDR1 is MDHEN and CDR2 is SYDVKM. V gene TRBV28 combines with J gene TRBJ1-1; D is ambiguous. Here the sequenced sample was peripheral blood, taken on day 0 of MenACWY control vaccination. The clonotype comes from an adult in good health. In DNA, the CDR3 is TGTGCCAGCAGAAGACACTCAAACACTGAAGCTTTCTTT. This encodes CASRRHSNTEAFF.